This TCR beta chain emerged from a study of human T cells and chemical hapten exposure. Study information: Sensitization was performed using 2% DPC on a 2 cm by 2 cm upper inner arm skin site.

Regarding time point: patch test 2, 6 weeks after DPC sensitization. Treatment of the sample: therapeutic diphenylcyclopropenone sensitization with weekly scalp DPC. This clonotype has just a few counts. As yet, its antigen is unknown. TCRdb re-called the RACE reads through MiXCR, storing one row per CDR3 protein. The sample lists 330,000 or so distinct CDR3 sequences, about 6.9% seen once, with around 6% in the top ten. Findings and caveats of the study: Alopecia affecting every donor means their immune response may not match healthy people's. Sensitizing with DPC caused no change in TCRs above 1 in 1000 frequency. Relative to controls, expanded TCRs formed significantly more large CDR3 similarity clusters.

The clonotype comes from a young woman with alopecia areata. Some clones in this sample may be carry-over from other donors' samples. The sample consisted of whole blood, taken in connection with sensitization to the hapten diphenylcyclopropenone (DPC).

The CDR3, as DNA: TGTGCCAGCAGTTACGGCGGGGATGCCTACGAGCAGTACTTC. Protein: CASSYGGDAYEQYF. The V and J genes are TRBV6-5 and TRBJ2-7; D possibly corresponds to TRBD2 (6 bases). V was clipped by 2 bases and J by 2 bases, with 10 bases between them. Germline V gives CDR1 MNHEY, CDR2 SVGAGI. The CDR3 sequence is 14 residues long.